This TCR beta chain derives from a study of T-cell memory formation after mild COVID-19. TCR alpha and TCR beta cDNA libraries with sample barcodes and UMIs came from 5'RACE using constant-segment primers. TCRdb reprocessed the 5' RACE reads via MiXCR and lists one record per CDR3 protein. Found here are about 280,000 distinct CDR3 sequences, roughly 8.2% of them singletons; the top ten hold 22%. Study outcomes and limitations: Specificity for SARS-CoV-2 was not confirmed among the second-wave clones peaking on day 37. CD4+ contracting clones were mainly CM and EM; CD8+ ones, EMRA. Clones shrinking from day 15 to 85 showed even CD4/CD8 mixes; later expanders tilted CD4+.

The CDR3 is 16 amino acids. The ends were cut back, 3 bases at V and 3 bases at J, with 15 bases in the middle. In germline, CDR1 is LGHDT, CDR2 YNNKEL (reference sequence). This clonotype was seen at least ten times. Its antigen is unknown. The chain carries TRBV3-1 and TRBJ2-1, with a possible D match to TRBD2 (7 bases). The sequence came from a man in his late teens or twenties who had mild COVID-19 (a few samples of this study predate the infection). Cell type and time point are not known. Material for sequencing was PBMCs or a T cell subset sorted from them (not recorded which). The CDR3 protein is CASSQGGGDLYNEQFF. The CDR3 DNA follows: TGTGCCAGCAGCCAGGGAGGGGGGGACCTCTACAATGAGCAGTTCTTC.